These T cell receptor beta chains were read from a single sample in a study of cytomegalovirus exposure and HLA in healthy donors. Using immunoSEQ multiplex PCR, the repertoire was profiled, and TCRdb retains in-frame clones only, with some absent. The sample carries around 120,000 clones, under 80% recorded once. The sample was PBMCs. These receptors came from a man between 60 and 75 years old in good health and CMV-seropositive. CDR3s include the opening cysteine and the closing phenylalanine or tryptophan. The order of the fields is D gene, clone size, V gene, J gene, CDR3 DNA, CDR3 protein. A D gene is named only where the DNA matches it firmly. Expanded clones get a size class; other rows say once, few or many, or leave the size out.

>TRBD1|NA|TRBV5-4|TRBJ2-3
TGTGCCAGCAGGGGGGACAGGGGGCTTTCAGGACTAGCTGGCACAGATACGCAGTATTTT
CASRGDRGLSGLAGTDTQYF
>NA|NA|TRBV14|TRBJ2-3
TGTGCCAGCAGCGTAGCAGATACGCAGTATTTT
CASSVADTQYF
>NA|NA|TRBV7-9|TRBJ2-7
TGTGCCAGCAGCTTGGGAGTGTCGGGGGAGCAGTACTTC
CASSLGVSGEQYF
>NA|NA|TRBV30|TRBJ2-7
TGTGCCTGGAGTGACAGGAACCCCTACGAGCAGTACTTC
CAWSDRNPYEQYF
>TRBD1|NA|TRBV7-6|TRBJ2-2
TGTGCCAGCAGCTTCGCGGGACAGGGTCCCGGGGAGCTGTTTTTT
CASSFAGQGPGELFF
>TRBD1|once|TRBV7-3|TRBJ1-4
TGTGCCAGCAGCTTAACGGGGACAGAGGGGGAAAAACTGTTTTTT
CASSLTGTEGEKLFF
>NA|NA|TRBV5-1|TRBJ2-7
TGCGCCAGCAGCTTGGAGTCGGACGAGCAGTACTTC
CASSLESDEQYF
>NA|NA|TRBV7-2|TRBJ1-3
TGTGCCAGCAGCCCCCAACAGGGAGGGTCTGGAAACACCATATATTTT
CASSPQQGGSGNTIYF
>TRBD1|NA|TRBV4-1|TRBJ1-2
TGCGCCAGCAGCCAAGATAGAGGACAGGGCTATGGCTACACCTTC
CASSQDRGQGYGYTF
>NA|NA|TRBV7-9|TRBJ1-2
TGTGCCAGCAGCTTACCGTCTGACTACTATAACTATGGCTACACCTTC
CASSLPSDYYNYGYTF
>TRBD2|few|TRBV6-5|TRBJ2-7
TGTGCCAGCAGTTACTCGGGCGGGAGCTCCTACGAGCAGTACTTC
CASSYSGGSSYEQYF
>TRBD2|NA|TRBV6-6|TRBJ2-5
TGTGCCAGCAGTTTTGTAGGCGGGGGGGCTCGGGAGACCCAGTACTTC
CASSFVGGGARETQYF
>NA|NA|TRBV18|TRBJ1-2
TGTGCCAGCTCACCCCCGGGGGGCTCTGATGGCTACACCTTC
CASSPPGGSDGYTF
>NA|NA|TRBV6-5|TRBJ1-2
TGTGCCAGCACCTCGGGGAGGGATTGGGGCTACACCTTC
CASTSGRDWGYTF
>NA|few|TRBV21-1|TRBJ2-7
TGTGCCAGCAGCAAAACTCCAGAAGGGGACGAGCAGTACTTC
CASSKTPEGDEQYF
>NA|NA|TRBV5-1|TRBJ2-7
TGCGCCAGCAGCTTAAACCAGGGCTACGAGCAGTACTTC
CASSLNQGYEQYF
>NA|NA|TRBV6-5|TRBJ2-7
TGTGCCAGCAGCCACCCCCGAGACAGCCTCGACGAGCAGTACTTC
CASSHPRDSLDEQYF
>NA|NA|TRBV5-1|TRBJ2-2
TGCGCCAGCGTTGATCGAGGGGGTTCGGACACCGGGGAGCTGTTTTTT
CASVDRGGSDTGELFF
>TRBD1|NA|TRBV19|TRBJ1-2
TGTGCCAGTACCTTCACCGGGACAGGAGGGGCCTATGGCTACACCTTC
CASTFTGTGGAYGYTF
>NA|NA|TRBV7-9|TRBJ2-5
TGTGCCAGCAGCTTACGGGGGATCGGCGAGACCCAGTACTTC
CASSLRGIGETQYF
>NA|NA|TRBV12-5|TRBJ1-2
TGTGCTAGTGGTTTGGTCTGGGGGGGCGATGGCTACACCTTC
CASGLVWGGDGYTF
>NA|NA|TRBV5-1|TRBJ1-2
TGCGCCAGCAGGATCGACAGCCCTATGGGCTACACCTTC
CASRIDSPMGYTF
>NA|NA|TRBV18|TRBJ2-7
TGTGCCAGCTCACCCCCGGAGGGAGAGACCCTCGAGCAGTACTTC
CASSPPEGETLEQYF
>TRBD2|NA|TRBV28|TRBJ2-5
TGTGCCAGCAGTACCGTTCTAGCGGGAGGGCCCTGGGAGACCCAGTACTTC
CASSTVLAGGPWETQYF
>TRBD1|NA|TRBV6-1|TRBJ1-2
TGTGCCAGCAGTGAATACGGGGACAGGGAAGGCTACACCTTC
CASSEYGDREGYTF
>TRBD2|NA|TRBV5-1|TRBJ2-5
TGCGCCAGCAGCCGAATGGTAGTAGCGGGGCAAGAGACCCAGTACTTC
CASSRMVVAGQETQYF